This section outlines one T cell receptor (beta chain) sequence together with its context. This entry is derived from a study of somatic mutations in cytotoxic T cells in rheumatoid arthritis. This CDR3 is built from 18 residues. The germline V and J ends were trimmed by 0 bases and 2 bases, with 17 bases remaining between them. Germline V gene data show CDR1 as SGDLS and CDR2 as YYNGEE. Some clones are missing from TCRdb's copy, which holds only in-frame ones; the method was immunoSEQ multiplex PCR. The sample consists of about 17,000 clones, over 80% of them appearing once. The rearrangement uses TRBV9 and TRBJ2-2; D call uncertain. Sample: CD8+ T cells sorted from blood. The sequence was collected from an adult with rheumatoid arthritis. CDR3 nucleotides: TGTGCCAGCAGCGTAGAGCAGTCTACCCGAAGTAACACCGGGGAGCTGTTTTTT. It is translated as CASSVEQSTRSNTGELFF.